The present T cell receptor (beta chain) was sequenced within a study of OX40 agonist ivuxolimab in advanced cancers. Study-wide background: At about 81% male, the cohort had a mean age of around 56 years, ranging from 23 to 79.

Note on this clone: Its antigen is as yet unknown.

Sequenced by immunoSEQ multiplex PCR; TCRdb stores in-frame clones only, minus some. This sample has 80,000 to 100,000 clones, with around 87% found just once. Study results and limitations: Mean expanded clone counts were higher in CD8+ than CD4+ T cells.

Trimming at V came to 4 bases and at J to 4 bases, leaving 17 bases not matched to a gene. This CDR3 region has 21 residues. The germline gives CDR1 SGHDN, CDR2 FVKESK. This sequence was found in an adult with an advanced solid tumor such as melanoma, head and neck, liver or kidney cancer. This rearrangement joins TRBV14 to TRBJ2-1; 15 positions match TRBD2. Material: CD4+ or CD8+ T cells sorted from blood, obtained in a trial of the OX40 agonist ivuxolimab. CDR3 in DNA: TGTGCCAGCAGCCCTGGAAGAAGGACTAGCGGGGGGGGAGTCAGGTACAATGAGCAGTTCTTC. It codes for CASSPGRRTSGGGVRYNEQFF.